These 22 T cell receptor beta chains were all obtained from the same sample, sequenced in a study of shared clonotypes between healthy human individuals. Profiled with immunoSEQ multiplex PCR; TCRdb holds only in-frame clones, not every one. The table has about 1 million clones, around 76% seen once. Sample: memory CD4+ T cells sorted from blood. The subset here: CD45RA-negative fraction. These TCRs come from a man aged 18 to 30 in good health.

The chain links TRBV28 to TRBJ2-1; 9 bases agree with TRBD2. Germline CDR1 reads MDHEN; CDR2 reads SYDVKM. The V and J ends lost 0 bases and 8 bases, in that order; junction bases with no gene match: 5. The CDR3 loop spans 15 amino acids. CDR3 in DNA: TGTGCCAGCAGTTTATGGGCGGGGGGGTTCGATGAGCAGTTCTTC. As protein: CASSLWAGGFDEQFF.

The CDR3 coding sequence is TGTGCCAGCTCAGGCGGGGCCTACGAGCAGTACTTC. Translation: CASSGGAYEQYF. This chain uses TRBV18 with TRBJ2-7; tentative D call: TRBD2 (6 bases). V dropped 5 bases and J dropped 2 bases, with 7 bases sitting between them. This CDR3 comprises 12 residues. Germline V gene sequence: CDR1 KGHSH, CDR2 LQKENI.

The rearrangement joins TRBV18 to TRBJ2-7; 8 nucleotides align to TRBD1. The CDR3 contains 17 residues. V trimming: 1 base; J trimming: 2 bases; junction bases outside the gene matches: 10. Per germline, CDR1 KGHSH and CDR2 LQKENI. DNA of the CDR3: TGTGCCAGCTCACCACAACCCCGGGGACAGGTTCCCTACGAGCAGTACTTC. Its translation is CASSPQPRGQVPYEQYF.

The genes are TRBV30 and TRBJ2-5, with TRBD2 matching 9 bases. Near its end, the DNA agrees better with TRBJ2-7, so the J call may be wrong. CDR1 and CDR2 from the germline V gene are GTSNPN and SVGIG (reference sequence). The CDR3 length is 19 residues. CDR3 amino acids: CAWSVSTGTSYESSYEQYF. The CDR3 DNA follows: TGTGCCTGGAGTGTCTCGACCGGGACTAGCTATGAGAGTTCCTACGAGCAGTACTTC.

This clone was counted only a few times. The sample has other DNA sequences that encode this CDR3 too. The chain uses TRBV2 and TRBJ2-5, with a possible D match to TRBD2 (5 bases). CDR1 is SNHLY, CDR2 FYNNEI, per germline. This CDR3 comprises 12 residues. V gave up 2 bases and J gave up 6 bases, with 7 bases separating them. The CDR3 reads CASSESGKTQYF. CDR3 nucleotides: TGTGCCAGCAGTGAATCGGGGAAGACCCAGTACTTC.

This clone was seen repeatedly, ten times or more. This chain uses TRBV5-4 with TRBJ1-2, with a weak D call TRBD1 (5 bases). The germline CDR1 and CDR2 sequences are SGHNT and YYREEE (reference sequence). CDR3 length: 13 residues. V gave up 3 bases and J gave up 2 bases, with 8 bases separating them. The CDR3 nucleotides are TGTGCCAGCAGCTCGGCAGGGAACTATGGCTACACCTTC. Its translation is CASSSAGNYGYTF.

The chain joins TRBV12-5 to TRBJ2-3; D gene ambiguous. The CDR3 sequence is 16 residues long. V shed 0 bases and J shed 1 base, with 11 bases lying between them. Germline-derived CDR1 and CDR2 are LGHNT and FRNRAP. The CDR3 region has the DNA TGTGCTAGTGGTTTGGTGCCAGCCCGGCGCACAGATACGCAGTATTTT. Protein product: CASGLVPARRTDTQYF.

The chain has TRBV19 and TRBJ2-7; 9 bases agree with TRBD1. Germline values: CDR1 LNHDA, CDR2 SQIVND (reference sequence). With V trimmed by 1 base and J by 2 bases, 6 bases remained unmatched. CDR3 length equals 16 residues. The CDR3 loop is CASSIGRDRAAYEQYF. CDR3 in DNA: TGTGCCAGTAGTATAGGTCGGGACAGGGCGGCCTACGAGCAGTACTTC.

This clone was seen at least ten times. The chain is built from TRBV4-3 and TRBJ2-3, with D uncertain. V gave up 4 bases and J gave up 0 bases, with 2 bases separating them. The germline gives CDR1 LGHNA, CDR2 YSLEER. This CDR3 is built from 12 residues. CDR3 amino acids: CASSRSTDTQYF. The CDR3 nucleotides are TGCGCCAGCAGCCGCAGCACAGATACGCAGTATTTT.

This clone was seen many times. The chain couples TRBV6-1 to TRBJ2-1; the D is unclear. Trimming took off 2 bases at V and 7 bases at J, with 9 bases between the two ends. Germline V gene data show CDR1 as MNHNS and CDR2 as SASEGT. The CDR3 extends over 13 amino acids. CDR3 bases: TGTGCCAGCAGTGAATCGACCGTTAATGAGCAGTTCTTC. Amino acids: CASSESTVNEQFF.

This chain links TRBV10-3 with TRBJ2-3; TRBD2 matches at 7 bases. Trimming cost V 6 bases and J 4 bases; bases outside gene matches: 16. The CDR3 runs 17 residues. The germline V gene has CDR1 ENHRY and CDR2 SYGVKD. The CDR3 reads CAISLLRGEGSSDTQYF. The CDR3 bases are TGTGCCATCAGCCTTCTGCGAGGGGAGGGTTCTTCAGATACGCAGTATTTT.

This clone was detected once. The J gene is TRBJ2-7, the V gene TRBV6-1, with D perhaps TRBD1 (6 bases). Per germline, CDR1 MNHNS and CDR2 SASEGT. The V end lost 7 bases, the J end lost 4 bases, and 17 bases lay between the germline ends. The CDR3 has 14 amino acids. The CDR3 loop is CASTKDSPSYEQYF. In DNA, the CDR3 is TGTGCCAGCACTAAGGACAGTCCCTCGTACGAGCAGTACTTC.

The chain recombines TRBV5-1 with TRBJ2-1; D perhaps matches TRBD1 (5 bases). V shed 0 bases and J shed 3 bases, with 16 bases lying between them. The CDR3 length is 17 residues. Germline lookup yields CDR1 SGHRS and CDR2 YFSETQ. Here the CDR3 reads CASSLGFGDSYYNEQFF. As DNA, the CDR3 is TGCGCCAGCAGCTTGGGGTTCGGAGACAGTTACTACAATGAGCAGTTCTTC.

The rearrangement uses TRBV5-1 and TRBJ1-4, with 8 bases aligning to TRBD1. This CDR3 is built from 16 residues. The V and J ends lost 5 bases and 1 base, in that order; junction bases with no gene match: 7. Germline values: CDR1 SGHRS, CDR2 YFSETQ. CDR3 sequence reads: CASSPDRGGTNEKLFF. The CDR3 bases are TGCGCCAGCAGTCCCGACAGGGGCGGAACTAATGAAAAACTGTTTTTT.

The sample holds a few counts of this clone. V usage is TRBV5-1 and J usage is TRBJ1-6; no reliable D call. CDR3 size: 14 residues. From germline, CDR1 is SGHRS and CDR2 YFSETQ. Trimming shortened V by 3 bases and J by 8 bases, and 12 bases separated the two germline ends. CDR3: CASSSSVPYSPLHF. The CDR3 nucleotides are TGCGCCAGCAGCTCGTCTGTCCCCTATTCACCCCTCCACTTT.

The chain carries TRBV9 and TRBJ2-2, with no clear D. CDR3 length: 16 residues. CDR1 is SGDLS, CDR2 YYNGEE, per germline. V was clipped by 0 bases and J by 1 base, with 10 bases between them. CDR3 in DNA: TGTGCCAGCAGCGTAGACCAGATATTGAACACCGGGGAGCTGTTTTTT. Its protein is CASSVDQILNTGELFF.

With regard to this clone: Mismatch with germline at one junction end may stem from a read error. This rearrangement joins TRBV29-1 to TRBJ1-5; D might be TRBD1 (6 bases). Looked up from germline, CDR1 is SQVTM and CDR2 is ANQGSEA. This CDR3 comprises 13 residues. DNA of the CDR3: TGCAGCGTGGAAGGGGGGCAAGGTCAGCCCCAGCATTTT. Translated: CSVEGGQGQPQHF.

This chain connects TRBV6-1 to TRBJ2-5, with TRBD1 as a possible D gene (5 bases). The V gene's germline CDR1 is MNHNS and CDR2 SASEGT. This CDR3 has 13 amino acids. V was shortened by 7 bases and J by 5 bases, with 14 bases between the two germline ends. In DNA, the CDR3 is TGTGCCAGCATCTCAGGGTATTGGGAGACCCAGTACTTC. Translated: CASISGYWETQYF.

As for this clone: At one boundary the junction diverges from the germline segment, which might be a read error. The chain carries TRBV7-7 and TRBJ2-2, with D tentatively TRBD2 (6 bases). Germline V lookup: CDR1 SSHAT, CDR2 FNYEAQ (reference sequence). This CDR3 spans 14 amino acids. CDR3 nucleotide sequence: TGTGCTAGCAGCTTAGGGAGCGGGACCGGGGAGCTGTTTTTT. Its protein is CASSLGSGTGELFF.

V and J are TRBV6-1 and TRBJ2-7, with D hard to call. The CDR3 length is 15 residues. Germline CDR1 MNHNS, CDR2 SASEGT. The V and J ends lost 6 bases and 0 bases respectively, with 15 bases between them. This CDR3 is CASSPIGRNSYEQYF. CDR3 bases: TGTGCCAGCAGCCCAATAGGACGGAACTCCTACGAGCAGTACTTC.

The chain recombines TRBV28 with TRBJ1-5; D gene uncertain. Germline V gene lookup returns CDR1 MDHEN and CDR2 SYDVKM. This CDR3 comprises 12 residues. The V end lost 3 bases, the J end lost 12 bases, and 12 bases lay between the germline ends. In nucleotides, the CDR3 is TGTGCCAGCAGTTTTTACAGCGGCCTCCAGCATTTT. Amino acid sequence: CASSFYSGLQHF.

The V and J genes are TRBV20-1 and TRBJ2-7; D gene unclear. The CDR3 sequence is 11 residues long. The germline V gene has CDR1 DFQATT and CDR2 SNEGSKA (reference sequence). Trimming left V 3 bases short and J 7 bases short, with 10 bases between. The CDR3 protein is CSASPSEEQYF. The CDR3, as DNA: TGCAGTGCTAGTCCTTCGGAAGAGCAGTACTTC.